The next 5 T cell receptor beta chains were all read from a single sample in a study of blood T cells in healthy people across ages (dated by TCRdb to the mid-2010s). Libraries were built with 5' RACE. TCRdb shows the sequencer as Illumina HiSeq 2500. A second roughly 6 to 11 cycle PCR used a sample-barcoded 5' primer and a J-beta primer mix. TCRdb passed the public sequencing reads through fastp at Q25 and MiXCR, retaining productive beta sequences. Records with the same CDR3 protein are collapsed into one entry carrying the most frequent genes and DNA. In this sample the table shows around 1.5 million distinct CDR3 sequences, approximately 59% of which occur a single time. The ten biggest clones cover roughly 7% of the sample. Sample: blood. The receptors derive from a man aged 18-30 years in good health.

The chain joins TRBV7-6 to TRBJ1-4; no reliable D call. Germline V gene lookup returns CDR1 SGHVS and CDR2 FNYEAQ. Trimming shortened V by 2 bases and J by 8 bases, and 15 bases separated the two germline ends. The CDR3 is 15 residues long. The CDR3 loop is CASSLMASLQEKLFF. The CDR3 bases are TGTGCCAGCAGCTTAATGGCGAGCCTCCAGGAAAAACTGTTTTTT.

The sample holds a few counts of this clonotype. The rearrangement links TRBV12-3 or TRBV12-4 to TRBJ2-3, with 8 bases fitting TRBD1. The length of the CDR3 is 12 residues. The V and J ends lost 6 bases and 7 bases, in that order; junction bases with no gene match: 3. This CDR3 reads CASRQGGYTQYF. CDR3 sequence (DNA): TGTGCCAGCAGACAGGGGGGATATACGCAGTATTTT.

The chain carries TRBV29-1 and TRBJ2-2; 7 nucleotides align to TRBD2. This CDR3 has 15 residues. Germline values: CDR1 SQVTM, CDR2 ANQGSEA. Losses at the gene ends were 6 bases for V and 1 base for J; bases not matched to a gene: 8. CDR3 in DNA: TGCAGCGTAGTATTCGCGGGGGAGAACACCGGGGAGCTGTTTTTT. It yields the protein CSVVFAGENTGELFF.

This clonotype was counted only a few times. The genes are TRBV5-5 and TRBJ2-7; tentative D call: TRBD1 (5 bases). This CDR3 contains 11 residues. The V end lost 5 bases, the J end lost 6 bases, and 9 bases lay between the germline ends. From germline, CDR1 is SGHKS and CDR2 YYEKEE (reference sequence). CDR3 amino acids: CASSTGAEQYF. The CDR3 nucleotides are TGTGCCAGCAGTACTGGGGCCGAGCAGTACTTC.

The chain combines TRBV12-3 or TRBV12-4 with TRBJ2-5; D ambiguous. The CDR3 is 14 amino acids. Trimming removed 5 bases from V and 2 bases from J, with 12 bases in between. CDR3 nucleotides: TGTGCCAGCAGTGGGGTCGCCGATCAAGAGACCCAGTACTTC. Protein product: CASSGVADQETQYF.